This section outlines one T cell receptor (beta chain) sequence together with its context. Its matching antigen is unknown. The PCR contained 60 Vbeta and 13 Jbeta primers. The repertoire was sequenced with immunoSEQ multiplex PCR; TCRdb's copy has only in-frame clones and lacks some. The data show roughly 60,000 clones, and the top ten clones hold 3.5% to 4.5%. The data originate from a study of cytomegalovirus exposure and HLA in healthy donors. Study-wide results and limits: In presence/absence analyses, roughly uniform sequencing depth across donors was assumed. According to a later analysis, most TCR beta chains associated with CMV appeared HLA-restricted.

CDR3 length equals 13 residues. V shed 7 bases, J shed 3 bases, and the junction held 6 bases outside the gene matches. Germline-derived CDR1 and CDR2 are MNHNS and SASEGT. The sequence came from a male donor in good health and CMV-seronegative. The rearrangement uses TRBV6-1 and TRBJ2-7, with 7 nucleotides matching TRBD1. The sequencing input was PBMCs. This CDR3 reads CASTRDRDYEQYF. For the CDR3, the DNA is TGTGCCAGCACCCGGGACAGAGACTACGAGCAGTACTTC.